One and the same sample provided the 9 T cell receptor beta chains below, sequenced in a study of blood T cell repertoires in COVID-19. Clones were read by immunoSEQ multiplex PCR, and TCRdb kept only the in-frame ones, dropping some. The repertoire holds 120,000 to 150,000 clones, with roughly 79% as singletons. Sequencing was done on a sample of peripheral blood. These receptors came from a man aged 50-60 years with active or convalescent COVID-19.

The chain links TRBV13 to TRBJ2-3; 7 nucleotides agree with TRBD1. CDR1 is PRHDT and CDR2 is FYEKMQ in the germline V gene (reference sequence). The CDR3 extends over 17 amino acids. J lost 4 bases, V lost 5 bases, and 15 bases had no gene match. The CDR3 region is CASSPLVGRGMSDTQYF. The CDR3, as DNA: TGTGCCAGCAGCCCACTTGTGGGCAGGGGGATGTCAGATACGCAGTATTTT.

The chain has TRBV18 and TRBJ1-5; D may be TRBD1 (6 bases). Germline V gene data show CDR1 as KGHSH and CDR2 as LQKENI. V lost 4 bases, J lost 2 bases, and 9 bases lay in between. CDR3 length: 14 amino acids. The chain's CDR3 is CASSRGGGNQPQHF. For the CDR3, the DNA is TGTGCCAGCTCACGGGGGGGCGGCAATCAGCCCCAGCATTTT.

The chain links TRBV28 to TRBJ2-7; the D gene is possibly TRBD1 (6 bases). Germline CDR1 and CDR2: MDHEN and SYDVKM. The CDR3 is made up of 11 amino acids. V shed 5 bases and J shed 4 bases, with 6 bases lying between them. For the CDR3, the DNA is TGTGCCAGCAGTGACAGGTACGAGCAGTACTTC. As protein: CASSDRYEQYF.

As regards this clone: One end of the junction fails to match germline, which may point to a read error. This chain connects TRBV7-7 to TRBJ1-3, with 8 nucleotides matching TRBD1. Germline V gene data show CDR1 as SSHAT and CDR2 as FNYEAQ (reference sequence). This CDR3 region has 15 residues. The CDR3: CASSLGQDPGNTIYF. CDR3 DNA sequence: TGTGCTAGCAGCCTGGGACAGGACCCTGGAAACACCATATATTTT.

The chain employs TRBV9 and TRBJ2-1, with D possibly matching TRBD2 (5 bases). V was clipped by 0 bases and J by 7 bases, with 14 bases between them. Germline V gives CDR1 SGDLS, CDR2 YYNGEE. The CDR3 is 15 residues long. The CDR3 sequence is CASSVAWGAFNEQFF. The CDR3 DNA follows: TGTGCCAGCAGCGTAGCTTGGGGAGCGTTTAATGAGCAGTTCTTC. Full variable domain (remainder filled in from reference TRBV9 and TRBJ2-1): DSGVTQTPKHLITATGQRVTLRCSPRSGDLSVYWYQQSLDQGLQFLIQYYNGEERAKGNILERFSAQQFPDLHSELNLSSLELGDSALYFCASSVAWGAFNEQFFGPGTRLTVL.

The chain employs TRBV11-3 and TRBJ2-1; 8 positions agree with TRBD2. Germline assignment: CDR1 SGHNT and CDR2 YENEEA. Trimming removed 5 bases from V and 9 bases from J; junction bases left unmatched: 9. The CDR3 consists of 14 residues. CDR3 nucleotide sequence: TGTGCCAGCAGCCTCGCTGGCGGGAGGTCTGAGCAGTTCTTC. It specifies CASSLAGGRSEQFF.

This clone was counted once. V is TRBV7-3 and J is TRBJ1-2; 10 nucleotides line up with TRBD1. Trimming took 4 bases from V and 8 from J; bases not matched to a gene: 7. This CDR3 has 14 amino acids. Germline CDR1 reads SGHTA; CDR2 reads FQGTGA. The DNA for the CDR3 is TGTGCCAGCAGCTCCGAGGACAGGGGGGAAGGCTACACCTTC. Its translation is CASSSEDRGEGYTF.

There are a few counts of this clone. The J gene is TRBJ2-7, the V gene TRBV6-6, with a tentative D call TRBD1 (6 bases). The CDR3 is made up of 14 amino acids. Trimming cost V 2 bases and J 2 bases, with 10 bases left between them. Germline V lookup: CDR1 MNHNY, CDR2 SVGAGI (reference sequence). The CDR3 loop reads CASSYGGHAYEQYF. The CDR3 bases are TGTGCCAGCAGTTACGGGGGACACGCCTACGAGCAGTACTTC.

This chain uses TRBV10-2 with TRBJ2-3; 9 nucleotides align to TRBD1. This CDR3 spans 14 amino acids. Trimming at V came to 6 bases and at J to 8 bases, leaving 9 bases not matched to a gene. Germline-derived CDR1 and CDR2 are WSHSY and SAAADI. CDR3 residues: CASRAGQGIGTQYF. As DNA, the CDR3 is TGCGCCAGCAGGGCGGGACAGGGTATCGGTACGCAGTATTTT.